The T cell receptor (beta chain) under discussion was sequenced for a study of metastatic and nonmetastatic thyroid tumors. Study overall: The authors compared repertoires across blood and tumor or nodule tissue from malignant and benign thyroid patients.

The study, taken as a whole, reports: Across blood and tumor, TCR beta diversity in malignant thyroid tumors was reportedly significantly higher than in benign nodules.

Concerning this clone itself: Its antigen is not identified. A much larger clone differs by one base, so this may be a read error.

Original handling: Construction of a distant-metastasis classifier for papillary thyroid cancer relied on CDR3 differences across clinicopathological groups. TCRdb reprocessed the PCR reads using MiXCR. In this record, the V and J calls reflect TCRdb's handling and not the investigators' own analysis. The table includes roughly 83,000 clones, more than 12% detected once. The CDR3 sequence is 12 residues long. Trimming took off 6 bases at V and 7 bases at J, with 12 bases between the two ends. In germline, CDR1 is MGHDK, CDR2 SYGVNS. All patients were treatment-naive before thyroid surgery. The genes are TRBV25-1 and TRBJ2-5, with D maybe TRBD1 (5 bases). Sequencing input: blood. This clonotype was obtained from a female donor with papillary thyroid cancer or a benign thyroid nodule (not recorded which). Some clones in this sample may be carry-over from other donors' samples. The CDR3 bases are TGTGCCAGCAGCAGGGCCCTGGGGACCCAGTACTTC. Translated: CASSRALGTQYF.